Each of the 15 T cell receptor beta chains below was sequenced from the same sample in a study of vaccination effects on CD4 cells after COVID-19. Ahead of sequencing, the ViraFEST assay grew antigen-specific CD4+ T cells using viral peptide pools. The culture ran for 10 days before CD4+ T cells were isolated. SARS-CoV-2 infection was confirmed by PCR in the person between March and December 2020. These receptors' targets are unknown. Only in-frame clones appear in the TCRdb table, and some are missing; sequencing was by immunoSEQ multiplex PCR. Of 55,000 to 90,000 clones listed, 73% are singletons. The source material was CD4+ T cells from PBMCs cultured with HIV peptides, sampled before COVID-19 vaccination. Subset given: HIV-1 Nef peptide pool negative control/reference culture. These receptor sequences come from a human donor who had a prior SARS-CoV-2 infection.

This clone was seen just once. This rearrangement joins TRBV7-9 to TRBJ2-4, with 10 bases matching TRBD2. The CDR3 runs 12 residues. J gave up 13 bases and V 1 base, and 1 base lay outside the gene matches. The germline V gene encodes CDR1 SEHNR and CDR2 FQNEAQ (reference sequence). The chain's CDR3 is CASSLGTSGQYF. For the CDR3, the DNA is TGTGCCAGCAGCTTAGGGACTAGCGGACAGTACTTC.

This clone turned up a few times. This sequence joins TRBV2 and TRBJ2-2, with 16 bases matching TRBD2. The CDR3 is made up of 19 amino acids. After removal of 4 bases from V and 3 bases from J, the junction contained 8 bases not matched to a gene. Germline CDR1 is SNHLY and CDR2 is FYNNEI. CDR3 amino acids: CASSAGLAGGGKDTGELFF. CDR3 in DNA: TGTGCCAGCAGTGCGGGACTAGCGGGAGGGGGAAAGGACACCGGGGAGCTGTTTTTT. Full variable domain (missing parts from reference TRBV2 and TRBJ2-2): EPEVTQTPSHQVTQMGQEVILRCVPISNHLYFYWYRQILGQKVEFLVSFYNNEISEKSEIFDDQFSVERPDGSNFTLKIRSTKLEDSAMYFCASSAGLAGGGKDTGELFFGEGSRLTVL.

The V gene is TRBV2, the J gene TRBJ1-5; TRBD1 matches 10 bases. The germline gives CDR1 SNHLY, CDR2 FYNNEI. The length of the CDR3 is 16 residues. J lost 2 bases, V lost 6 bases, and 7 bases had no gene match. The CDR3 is CASRARTGGGNQPQHF. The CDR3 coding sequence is TGTGCCAGCAGGGCGAGGACAGGGGGTGGCAATCAGCCCCAGCATTTT. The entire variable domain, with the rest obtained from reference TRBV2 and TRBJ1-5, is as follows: EPEVTQTPSHQVTQMGQEVILRCVPISNHLYFYWYRQILGQKVEFLVSFYNNEISEKSEIFDDQFSVERPDGSNFTLKIRSTKLEDSAMYFCASRARTGGGNQPQHFGDGTRLSIL.

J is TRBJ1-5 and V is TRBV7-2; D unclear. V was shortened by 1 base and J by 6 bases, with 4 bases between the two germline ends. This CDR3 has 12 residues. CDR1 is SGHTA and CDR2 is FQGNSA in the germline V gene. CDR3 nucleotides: TGTGCCAGCAGCTTAGATCTTCAGCCCCAGCATTTT. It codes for CASSLDLQPQHF.

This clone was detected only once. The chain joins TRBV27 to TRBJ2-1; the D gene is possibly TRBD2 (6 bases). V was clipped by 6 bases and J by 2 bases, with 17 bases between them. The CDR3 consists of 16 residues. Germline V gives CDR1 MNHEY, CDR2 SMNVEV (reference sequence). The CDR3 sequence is CASSPPGAGPYNEQFF. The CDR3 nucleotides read TGTGCCAGCAGCCCCCCGGGTGCGGGACCCTACAATGAGCAGTTCTTC.

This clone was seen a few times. Here the CDR3 reads CSVEGLKWGRTEAFF. DNA of the CDR3: TGCAGCGTTGAAGGTTTGAAGTGGGGGCGTACTGAAGCTTTCTTT. V and J are TRBV29-1 and TRBJ1-1; D is possibly TRBD1 (6 bases). Germline V gene sequence: CDR1 SQVTM, CDR2 ANQGSEA. The V end lost 1 base, the J end lost 5 bases, and 17 bases lay between the germline ends. The length of the CDR3 is 15 residues.

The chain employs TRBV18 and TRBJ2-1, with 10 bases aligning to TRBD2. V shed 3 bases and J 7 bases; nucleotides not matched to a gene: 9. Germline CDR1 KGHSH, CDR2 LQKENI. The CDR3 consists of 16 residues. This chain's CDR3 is CASSPLSGRARNEQFF. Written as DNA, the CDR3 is TGTGCCAGCTCACCCCTCAGCGGGAGGGCCCGTAATGAGCAGTTCTTC.

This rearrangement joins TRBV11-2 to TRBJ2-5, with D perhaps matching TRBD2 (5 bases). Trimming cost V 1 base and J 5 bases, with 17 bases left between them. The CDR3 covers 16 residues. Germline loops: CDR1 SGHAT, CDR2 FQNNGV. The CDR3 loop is CASSLGFSGIGETQYF. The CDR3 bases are TGTGCCAGCAGCTTAGGGTTCTCGGGGATTGGGGAGACCCAGTACTTC. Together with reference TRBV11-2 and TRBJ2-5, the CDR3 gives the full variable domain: EAGVAQSPRYKIIEKRQSVAFWCNPISGHATLYWYQQILGQGPKLLIQFQNNGVVDDSQLPKDRFSAERLKGVDSTLKIQPAKLEDSAVYLCASSLGFSGIGETQYFGPGTRLLVL.

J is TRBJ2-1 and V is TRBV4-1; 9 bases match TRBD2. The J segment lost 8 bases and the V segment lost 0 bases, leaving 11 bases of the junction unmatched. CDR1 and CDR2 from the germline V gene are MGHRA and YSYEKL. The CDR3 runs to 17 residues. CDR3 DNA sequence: TGCGCCAGCAGCCAAGAACACCTGCGGCGGGGGGGTGATGAGCAGTTCTTC. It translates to CASSQEHLRRGGDEQFF.

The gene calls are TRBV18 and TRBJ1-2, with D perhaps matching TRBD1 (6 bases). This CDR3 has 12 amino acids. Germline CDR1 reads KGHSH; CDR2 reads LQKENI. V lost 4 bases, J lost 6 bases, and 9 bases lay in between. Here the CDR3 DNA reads TGTGCCAGCTCACTTCGACAGGATGGCTACACCTTC. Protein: CASSLRQDGYTF.

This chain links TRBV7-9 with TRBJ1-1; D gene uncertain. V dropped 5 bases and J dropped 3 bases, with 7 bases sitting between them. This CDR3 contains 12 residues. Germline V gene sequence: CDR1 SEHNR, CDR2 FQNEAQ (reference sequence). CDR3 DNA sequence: TGTGCCAGCAGCCGACATGACACTGAAGCTTTCTTT. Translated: CASSRHDTEAFF.

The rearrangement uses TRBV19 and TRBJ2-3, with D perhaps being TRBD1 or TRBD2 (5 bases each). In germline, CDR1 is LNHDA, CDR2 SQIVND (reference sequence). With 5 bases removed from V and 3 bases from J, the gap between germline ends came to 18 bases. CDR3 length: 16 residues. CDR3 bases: TGTGCCAGTAGTTCCAGGGACGCCCGCAGAACAGATACGCAGTATTTT. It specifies CASSSRDARRTDTQYF. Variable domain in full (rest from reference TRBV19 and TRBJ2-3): DGGITQSPKYLFRKEGQNVTLSCEQNLNHDAMYWYRQDPGQGLRLIYYSQIVNDFQKGDIAEGYSVSREKKESFPLTVTSAQKNPTAFYLCASSSRDARRTDTQYFGPGTRLTVL.

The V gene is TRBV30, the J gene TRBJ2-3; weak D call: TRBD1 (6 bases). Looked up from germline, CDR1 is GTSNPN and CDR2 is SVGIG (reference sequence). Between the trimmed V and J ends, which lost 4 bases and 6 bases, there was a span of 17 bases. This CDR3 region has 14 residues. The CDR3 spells CAWKWGRGKDTQYF. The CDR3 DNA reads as TGTGCCTGGAAATGGGGCAGGGGCAAGGATACGCAGTATTTT.

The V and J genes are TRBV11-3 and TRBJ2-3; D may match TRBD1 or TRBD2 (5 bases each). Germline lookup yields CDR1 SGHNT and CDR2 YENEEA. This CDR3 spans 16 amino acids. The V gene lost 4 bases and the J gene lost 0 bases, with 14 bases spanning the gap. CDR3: CASSSRWGRSTDTQYF. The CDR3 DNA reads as TGTGCCAGCAGCTCCCGCTGGGGACGTAGCACAGATACGCAGTATTTT.

DNA for the CDR3: TGTGCCAGCAGCCCCGGGATTGGGTTTGGCTACACCTTC. It codes for CASSPGIGFGYTF. The chain links TRBV7-9 to TRBJ1-2; no clear D. Trimming took off 5 bases at V and 7 bases at J, with 14 bases between the two ends. Germline V CDR1 and CDR2: SEHNR, FQNEAQ (reference sequence). This CDR3 region has 13 residues.